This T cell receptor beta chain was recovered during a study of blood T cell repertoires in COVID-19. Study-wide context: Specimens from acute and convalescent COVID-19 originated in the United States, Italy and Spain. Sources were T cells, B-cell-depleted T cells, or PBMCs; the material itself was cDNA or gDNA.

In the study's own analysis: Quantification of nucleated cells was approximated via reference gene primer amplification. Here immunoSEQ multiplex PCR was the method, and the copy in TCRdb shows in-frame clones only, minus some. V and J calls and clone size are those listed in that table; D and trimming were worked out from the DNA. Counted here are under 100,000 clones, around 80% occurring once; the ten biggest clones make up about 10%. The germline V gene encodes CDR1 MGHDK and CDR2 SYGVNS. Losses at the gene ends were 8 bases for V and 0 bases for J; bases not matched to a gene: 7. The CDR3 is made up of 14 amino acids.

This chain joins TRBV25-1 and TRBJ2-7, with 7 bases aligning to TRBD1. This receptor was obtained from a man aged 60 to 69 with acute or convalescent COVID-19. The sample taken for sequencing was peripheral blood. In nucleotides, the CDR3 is TGTGCCAGCCCTAAGGGGGCTAGCTCCTACGAGCAGTACTTC. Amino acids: CASPKGASSYEQYF.